The following is a T cell receptor beta chain sequence with its context. What it binds is not known. The data belong to a study of T cell responses to AZD1222 COVID-19 vaccine. Clones were sequenced by immunoSEQ multiplex PCR, and TCRdb holds only the in-frame ones, with some missing. In the table there are more than 100,000 clones, roughly 87% of which are singletons. Study results and limitations: Researchers report vaccine-associated CD4 TCRs spanning spike, with dominance at 160-218 and 743-854. With two AZD1222 doses given, Spike-specific TCR breadth and depth both rose. The sample set comprised mostly white British donors with more females, and clonal diversity was possibly underestimated. The number of AZD1222 recipients seropositive at baseline was only five or six.

CDR3 length: 13 amino acids. V dropped 1 base and J dropped 10 bases, with 14 bases sitting between them. Germline CDR1 and CDR2: SGHNT and YYREEE (reference sequence). The source of this sequence is an adult who received the AZD1222 COVID-19 vaccine. The sample was peripheral blood, taken 28 days after the second AZD1222 dose. The genes are TRBV5-4 and TRBJ1-1, with D uncertain. The CDR3 spells CASSLPDWGVAFF. CDR3 DNA sequence: TGTGCCAGCAGCTTGCCCGATTGGGGTGTAGCTTTCTTT.